Listed below are T cell receptor beta chains from one sample, sequenced in a study of beta chain features in type 1 diabetes. The method was immunoSEQ multiplex PCR; TCRdb's version includes in-frame clones alone and lacks a portion of them. Of 600,000 to 700,000 clones in the sample, around 12% are singletons; the top ten hold over 0.1%. Specimen: naive CD4+ T cells from blood. All receptors come from a man in his thirties or forties with type 1 diabetes. Each CDR3 is given without its conserved first and last residue.

V: TRBV2; CDR3: ASILGQRRRDTQY
V: TRBV4-3; CDR3: ASSQDTLRNYGYT
V: TRBV28; CDR3: ASSFAGGDSPLH
V: TRBV6-1; CDR3: ASTGLAETQY
V: TRBV4-3; CDR3: ASSQGFTGGGIGYEQY
V: TRBV4-2; CDR3: ASSQRGSLSSYNEQF
V: TRBV4-3; CDR3: ASSQDDRAGRGGYT
V: TRBV6-5; CDR3: ASSSLSGQETQY
V: TRBV29-1; CDR3: SVGEKMNTEAF
V: TRBV9; CDR3: ASSVAPGTGLQETQY
V: TRBV18; CDR3: ASSPRVGGDGGQPQH
V: TRBV5-1; CDR3: ASSLLDPVRETQY
V: TRBV7-2; CDR3: ASSFQTGAYEQY
V: TRBV30; CDR3: AWSVRGYGRGETQY
V: TRBV13; CDR3: ASSRTSGNQETQY
V: TRBV6-5; CDR3: ASRLGGRTDTQY
V: TRBV25-1; CDR3: ASSEWGTGSDQPQH
V: TRBV7-9; CDR3: ASSLGPRDTQY
V: TRBV7-9; CDR3: ASSLDRGYSPLH
V: TRBV28; CDR3: ASRPPGQSSYNEQF
V: TRBV9; CDR3: ASSVGQGNEQF
V: TRBV29-1; CDR3: SVELRTDRRAF
V: TRBV27; CDR3: ASRPTGEANEKLF
V: TRBV5-1; CDR3: ASSHGTSGEQY
V: TRBV7-9; CDR3: ASSLSGVSAQPQH
V: TRBV9; CDR3: ASSLGQNTEAF
V: TRBV7-8; CDR3: ASSLGRGEQF
V: TRBV4-1; CDR3: ASSQGDRAANYGYT
V: TRBV2; CDR3: ASSPYYQGKSTDTQY
V: TRBV7-2; CDR3: ASSLRLAGGHTQY
V: TRBV29-1; CDR3: SVDKQGTYEQY
V: TRBV13; CDR3: ASRRQGAPEQY
V: TRBV30; CDR3: AWTPTGTGELF
V: TRBV25-1; CDR3: ASSTITGLSYEQY
V: TRBV15; CDR3: ATSTHDPYNEQF
V: TRBV6-5; CDR3: ASTRTGYGYT
V: TRBV27; CDR3: ASSFDRSYEQY
V: TRBV7-6; CDR3: ASSFGEGTYNEQF
V: TRBV5-1; CDR3: ASSPGTSEAGELF
V: TRBV7-9; CDR3: ASSPGTASTDTQY
V: TRBV4-3; CDR3: ASSQSQLVVTDTQY
V: TRBV7-3; CDR3: ASSPSPGQGAPDTQY